The source of this T cell receptor beta chain is a study of blood T cell repertoires in COVID-19. The repertoire was sequenced with immunoSEQ multiplex PCR; TCRdb's copy has only in-frame clones and lacks some. The data hold roughly 15,000 clones, with around nine tenths observed a single time. Trimming removed 4 bases at V and 3 bases at J, with 11 bases between. There are 14 residues in the CDR3. From germline, CDR1 is SGHRS and CDR2 YFSETQ. The V and J genes are TRBV5-1 and TRBJ1-3, with a tentative D call TRBD1 (5 bases). The sequenced sample consisted of peripheral blood. The receptor's source is a human donor with active COVID-19. The donor label of this sample is uncertain. CDR3 loop: CASSVDGGGNTIYF. CDR3 nucleotides: TGCGCCAGCAGCGTGGACGGGGGTGGAAACACCATATATTTT.